The clone carrying this T cell receptor beta chain has a count of ten or more. These data come from a study of T cells in Graves' hyperthyroidism and ophthalmopathy. Disease duration was under 3 months in the ophthalmopathy patients, who also had a Clinical Activity Score of at least 3 and a NOSPECS grade of at least 4. It was uncontrolled infection, other autoimmune disease, pregnancy or lactation that excluded patients. Amplification yielded TCR beta CDR3 regions, with RNA transcripts as the source. The study used the HTBI primer set for a first-round RT-PCR of the TCR CDR3. TCRdb recomputed calls from the multiplex PCR reads with MiXCR, one row per CDR3 protein. The sample contains some 370,000 distinct CDR3 sequences, around an eighth of which appear only once. The source of this sequence is a man between 50 and 59 years old with Graves' ophthalmopathy. The material sequenced was blood.

DNA for the CDR3: TGCGCCAGCAGCGACAACAGGGCTTGGACTGAAGCTTTCTTT. It specifies CASSDNRAWTEAFF. The chain uses TRBV5-1 and TRBJ1-1; D may be TRBD1 (6 bases). Trimming removed 4 bases at V and 5 bases at J, with 15 bases between. Germline V gene sequence: CDR1 SGHRS, CDR2 YFSETQ. The length of the CDR3 is 14 residues. The full variable domain, in which reference TRBV5-1 and TRBJ1-1 provide the parts outside the CDR3, is KAGVTQTPRYLIKTRGQQVTLSCSPISGHRSVSWYQQTPGQGLQFLFEYFSETQRNKGNFPGRFSGRQFSNSRSEMNVSTLELGDSALYLCASSDNRAWTEAFFGQGTRLTVV.